This TCR beta chain comes out of a study of T cell repertoires in cytomegalovirus infection. For the study at large: Evidence of both CMV infection and a matching HLA type came from public TCR beta signatures.

The trim removed 1 base at V and 1 base at J, leaving 4 bases unmatched. The germline V gene encodes CDR1 SGHAT and CDR2 FQDESV (reference sequence). The CDR3 totals 17 residues. As for this clonotype: Antigen unknown.

TCRdb ran MiXCR on the reads and lists one entry per CDR3 protein. The sample has approximately 500,000 distinct CDR3 sequences; about 11% are singletons. Broader study findings: Identification of carriers of CMV plus the relevant HLA was performed using cumulative public TCR beta family frequency. Within the response measured ex vivo, HLA-C-restricted CMV-specific TCR beta clonotypes were dominant.

This receptor was identified in a human donor in good health (CMV status not recorded). Some clones in this sample may be carry-over from other donors' samples. Specimen: PBMCs. This chain uses TRBV11-1 with TRBJ2-1, with TRBD2 matching 10 bases. The CDR3 nucleotides are TGTGCCAGCAGCTTAGTTCTAGCGGGAGCTTCCTACAATGAGCAGTTCTTC. Residues: CASSLVLAGASYNEQFF.